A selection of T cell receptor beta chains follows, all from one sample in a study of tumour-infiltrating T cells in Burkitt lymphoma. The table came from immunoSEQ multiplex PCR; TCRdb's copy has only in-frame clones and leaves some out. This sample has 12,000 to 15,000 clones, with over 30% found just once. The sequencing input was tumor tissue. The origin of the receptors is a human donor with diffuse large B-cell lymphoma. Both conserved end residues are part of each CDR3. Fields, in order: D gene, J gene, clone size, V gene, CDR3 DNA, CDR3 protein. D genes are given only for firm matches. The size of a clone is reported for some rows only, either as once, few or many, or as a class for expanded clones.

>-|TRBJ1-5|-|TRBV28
TGTGCCAGCAGTTTAGGGGTTGGCAATCAGCCCCAGCATTTT
CASSLGVGNQPQHF
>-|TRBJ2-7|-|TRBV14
TGTGCCAGCAGCCAAGATTCATCCGAGGGGTCCTACGAGCAGTACTTC
CASSQDSSEGSYEQYF
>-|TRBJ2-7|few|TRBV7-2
TGTGCCAGCAGCCATCTGGGGGACTACGAGCAGTACTTC
CASSHLGDYEQYF
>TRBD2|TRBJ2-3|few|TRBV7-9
TGTGCCAGCAGCTCAAAGGGACTAGCGGGAGGATTCACAGATACGCAGTATTTT
CASSSKGLAGGFTDTQYF
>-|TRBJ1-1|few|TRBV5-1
TGCGCCAGCAGCGTTCATCCGGGGGCGAACACTGAAGCTTTCTTT
CASSVHPGANTEAFF
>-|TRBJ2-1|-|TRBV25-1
TGTGCCAGCAGCGTGGACATCCCTCCCTACAATGAGCAGTTCTTC
CASSVDIPPYNEQFF
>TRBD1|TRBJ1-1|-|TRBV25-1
TGTGCCAGCAGCCCCCAGGGGGGCGGAACTGAAGCTTTCTTT
CASSPQGGGTEAFF
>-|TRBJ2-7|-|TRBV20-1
TGCAGTGCTAGAACAGGGAAAGAGCAGTACTTC
CSARTGKEQYF
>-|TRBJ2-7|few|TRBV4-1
TGCGCCAGCAGCCAAGATCAGGGCACCTACGAGCAGTACTTC
CASSQDQGTYEQYF
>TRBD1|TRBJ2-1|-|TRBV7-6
TGTGCCAGCAGCGCGACAGGGGGTAGTTTCTCTTACAATGAGCAGTTCTTC
CASSATGGSFSYNEQFF
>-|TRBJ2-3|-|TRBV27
TGTGCCAGCAGTTTGGTAGCGCCCACAGATACGCAGTATTTT
CASSLVAPTDTQYF
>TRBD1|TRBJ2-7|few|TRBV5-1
TGCGCCAGCAGCCCCGGACAGGGATCCTACGAGCAGTACTTC
CASSPGQGSYEQYF
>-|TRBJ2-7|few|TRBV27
TGTGCCAGCAGTTTAGTGGTAAGTGTCTACGAGCAGTACTTC
CASSLVVSVYEQYF
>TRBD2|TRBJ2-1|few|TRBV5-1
TGCGCCAGCAGCTTGGATACGACTAGCGGGAGAACTGGTGAGCAGTTCTTC
CASSLDTTSGRTGEQFF
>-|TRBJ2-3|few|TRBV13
TGTGCCAGCAGCCTCAGGGACGCCGGGAGCACAGATACGCAGTATTTT
CASSLRDAGSTDTQYF
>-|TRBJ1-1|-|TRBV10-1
TGCGCCAGCAGTGAGAGTAGGTCGGGGGGCACTGAAGCTTTCTTT
CASSESRSGGTEAFF
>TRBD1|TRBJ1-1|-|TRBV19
TGTGCCAGTATTATCGGGACAGGCGCCTATCGCACTGAAGCTTTCTTT
CASIIGTGAYRTEAFF
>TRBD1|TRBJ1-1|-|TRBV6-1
TGTGCCAGCAGACAGGGGTTGAGCACTGAAGCTTTCTTT
CASRQGLSTEAFF
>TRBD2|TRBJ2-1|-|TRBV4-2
TGTGCCAGCAGGCTAGCGGGAGGGCCACGAAATGAGCAGTTCTTC
CASRLAGGPRNEQFF
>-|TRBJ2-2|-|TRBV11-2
TGTGCCAGCAGCTTCGGCAGGGGCACCGGGGAGCTGTTTTTT
CASSFGRGTGELFF
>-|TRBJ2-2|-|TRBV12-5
TGTGCTAGTGGGCTCGATCAAACCGGGGAGCTGTTTTTT
CASGLDQTGELFF
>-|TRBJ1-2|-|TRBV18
TGTGCCAGCTCACCATGGGGGAACTATGGCTACACCTTC
CASSPWGNYGYTF
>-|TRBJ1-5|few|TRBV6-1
TGTGCCAGCAGCTACAATCAGCCCCAGCATTTT
CASSYNQPQHF
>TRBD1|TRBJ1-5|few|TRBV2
TGTGCCAGCAGTGGAAGGGACAGGGGCAATCAGCCCCAGCATTTT
CASSGRDRGNQPQHF
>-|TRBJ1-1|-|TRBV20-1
TGCAGTGCTGTAACAGGAGTTGAAGCTTTCTTT
CSAVTGVEAFF
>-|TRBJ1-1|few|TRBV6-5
TGTGCCAGCAGTTATCGCCGAGGGGGGACTGAAGCTTTCTTT
CASSYRRGGTEAFF
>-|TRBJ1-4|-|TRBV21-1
TGTGCCATCAGGGGTGTCGAAAAACTGTTTTTT
CAIRGVEKLFF
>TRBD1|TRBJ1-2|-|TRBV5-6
TGTGCCAGCAGCCCGACAGGGGGAAACTATGGCTACACCTTC
CASSPTGGNYGYTF
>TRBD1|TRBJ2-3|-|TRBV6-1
TGTGCCAGCAGTGAGCGACAGGGTGGCACAGATACGCAGTATTTT
CASSERQGGTDTQYF
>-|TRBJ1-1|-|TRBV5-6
TGTGCCAGCAGACTGGGGCGTGAAGCTTTCTTT
CASRLGREAFF
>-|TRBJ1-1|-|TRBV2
TGTGCCAGCAGTGAAGGAGGGTCTATGGGGGTGACCACTGAAGCTTTCTTT
CASSEGGSMGVTTEAFF
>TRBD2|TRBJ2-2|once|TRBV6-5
TGTGCCAGCAGTTATGCAGCGGGACACACCGGGGAGCTGTTTTTT
CASSYAAGHTGELFF
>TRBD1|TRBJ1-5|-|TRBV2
TGTGCCAGCAGTCGGGACAGGGGACCCCATCAGCCCCAGCATTTT
CASSRDRGPHQPQHF
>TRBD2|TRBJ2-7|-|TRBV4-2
TGTGCCAGCAGCCAAGGAACTAGCGGGCTCTCCTACGAGCAGTACTTC
CASSQGTSGLSYEQYF
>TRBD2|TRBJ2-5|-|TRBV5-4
TGTGCCAGCACCCGGGACCTAGCGGGAGCCCCGCAAGAGACCCAGTACTTC
CASTRDLAGAPQETQYF
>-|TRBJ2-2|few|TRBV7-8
TGTGCCAGCAGTGCCTCCGCTACCGCGTCCGCCGGGGAGCTGTTTTTT
CASSASATASAGELFF
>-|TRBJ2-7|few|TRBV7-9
TGTGCCAGCAGCTTAGGTCGGCAGAACGAGCAGTACTTC
CASSLGRQNEQYF
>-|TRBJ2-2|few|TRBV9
TGTGCCAGCAGCTCCCCTCGAGGACAGGGAGGGACTGGGGAGCTGTTTTTT
CASSSPRGQGGTGELFF
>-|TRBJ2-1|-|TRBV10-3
TGTGCCATCAGTGAGACAGTTACCAACAATGAGCAGTTCTTC
CAISETVTNNEQFF
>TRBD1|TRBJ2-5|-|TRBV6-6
TGTGCCAGCAGGGCCCAGGGGGCAGGGGAGACCCAGTACTTC
CASRAQGAGETQYF
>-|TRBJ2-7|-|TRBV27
TGTGCCAGCAGTTTATCCCGGTCCTCCTACGAGCAGTACTTC
CASSLSRSSYEQYF
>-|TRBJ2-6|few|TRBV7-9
TGTGCCAGCAGCTCGACGGTGCCCGGGGCCAACGTCCTGACTTTC
CASSSTVPGANVLTF
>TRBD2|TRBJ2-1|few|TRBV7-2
TGTGCCAGCAGCTTAGAGCTAGCGGAGGCCTACAATGAGCAGTTCTTC
CASSLELAEAYNEQFF
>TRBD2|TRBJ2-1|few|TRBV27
TGTGCCAGCAGTCTGACTAGCGGGAGTGGGGATGAGCAGTTCTTC
CASSLTSGSGDEQFF
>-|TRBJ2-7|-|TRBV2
TGTGCCAGCAGCCAAACCTCCTACGAGCAGTACTTC
CASSQTSYEQYF
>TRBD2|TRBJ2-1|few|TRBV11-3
TGTGCCAGCAGCTTAGTCCCGGGAGGCTACAATGAGCAGTTCTTC
CASSLVPGGYNEQFF